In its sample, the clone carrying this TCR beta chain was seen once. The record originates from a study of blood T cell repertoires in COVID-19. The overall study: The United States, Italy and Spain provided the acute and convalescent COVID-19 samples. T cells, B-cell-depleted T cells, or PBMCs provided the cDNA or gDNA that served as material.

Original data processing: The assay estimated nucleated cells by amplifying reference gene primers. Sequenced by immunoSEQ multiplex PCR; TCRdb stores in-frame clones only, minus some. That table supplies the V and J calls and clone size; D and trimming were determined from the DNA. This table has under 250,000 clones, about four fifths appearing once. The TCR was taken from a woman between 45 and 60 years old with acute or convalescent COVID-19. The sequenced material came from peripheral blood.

The CDR3 is CASSLEGQAYNEQFF. DNA for the CDR3: TGCGCCAGCAGCTTGGAGGGGCAGGCTTACAATGAGCAGTTCTTC. V gene TRBV5-1 combines with J gene TRBJ2-1; weak D call: TRBD1 (5 bases). Germline-derived CDR1 and CDR2 are SGHRS and YFSETQ. V lost 0 bases to trimming and J lost 4 bases, with 11 bases between them. This CDR3 has 15 amino acids.